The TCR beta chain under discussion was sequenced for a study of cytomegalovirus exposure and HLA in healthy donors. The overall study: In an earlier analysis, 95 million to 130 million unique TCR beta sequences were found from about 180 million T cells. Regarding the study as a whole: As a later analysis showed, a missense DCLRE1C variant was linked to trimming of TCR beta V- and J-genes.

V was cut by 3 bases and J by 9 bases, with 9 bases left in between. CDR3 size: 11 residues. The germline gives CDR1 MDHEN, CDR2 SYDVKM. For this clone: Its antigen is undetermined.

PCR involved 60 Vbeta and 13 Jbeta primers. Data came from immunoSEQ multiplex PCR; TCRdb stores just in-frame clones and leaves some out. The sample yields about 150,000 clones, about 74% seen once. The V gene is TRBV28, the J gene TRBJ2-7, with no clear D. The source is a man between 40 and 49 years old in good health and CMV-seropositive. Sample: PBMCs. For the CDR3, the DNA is TGTGCCAGCAGTTTTCCTGGAGCGCAGTACTTC. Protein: CASSFPGAQYF.